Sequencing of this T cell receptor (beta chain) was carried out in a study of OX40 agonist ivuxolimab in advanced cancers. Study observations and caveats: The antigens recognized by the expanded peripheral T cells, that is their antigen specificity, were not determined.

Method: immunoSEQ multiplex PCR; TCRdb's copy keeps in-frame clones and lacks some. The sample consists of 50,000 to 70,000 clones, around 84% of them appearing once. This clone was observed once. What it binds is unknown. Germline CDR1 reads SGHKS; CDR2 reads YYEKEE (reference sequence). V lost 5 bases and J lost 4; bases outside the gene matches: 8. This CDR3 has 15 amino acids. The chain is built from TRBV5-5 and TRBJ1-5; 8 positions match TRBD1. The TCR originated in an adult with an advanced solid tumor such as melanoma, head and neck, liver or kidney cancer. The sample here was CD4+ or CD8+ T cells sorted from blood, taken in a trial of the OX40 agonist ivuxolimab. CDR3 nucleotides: TGTGCCAGCAGTCACCGACAGGGGCCTAATCAGCCCCAGCATTTT. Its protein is CASSHRQGPNQPQHF.